This TCR beta chain was identified in a study of blood T cell repertoires in COVID-19. On the study more broadly: Sample material is recorded as cDNA or gDNA derived from T cells, B-cell-depleted T cells, or PBMCs.

This clone was seen once. The data were produced by immunoSEQ multiplex PCR, yet TCRdb's version contains in-frame clones alone and is incomplete. The sample lists approximately 300,000 clones; 80% to 85% were seen once. Germline CDR1 is MNHNY and CDR2 is SVGAGI (reference sequence). This CDR3 has 12 amino acids. V was clipped by 8 bases and J by 4 bases; unmatched bases: 2. The chain joins TRBV6-6 to TRBJ2-1; 7 bases fit TRBD1. This TCR was recovered from an older person with COVID-19, enrolled during active disease. The sample was peripheral blood. CDR3 sequence (DNA): TGTGCCAGCGGGGACAGATACAATGAGCAGTTCTTC. This sequence encodes CASGDRYNEQFF.